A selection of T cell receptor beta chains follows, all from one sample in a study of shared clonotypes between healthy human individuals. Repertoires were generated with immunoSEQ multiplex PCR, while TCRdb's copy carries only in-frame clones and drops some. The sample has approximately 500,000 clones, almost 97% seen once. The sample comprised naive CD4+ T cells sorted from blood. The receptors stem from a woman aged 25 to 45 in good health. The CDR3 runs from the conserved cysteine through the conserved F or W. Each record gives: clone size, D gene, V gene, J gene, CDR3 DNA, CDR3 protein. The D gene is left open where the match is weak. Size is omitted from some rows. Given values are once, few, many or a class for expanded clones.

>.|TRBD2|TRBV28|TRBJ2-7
TGTGCCAGCGGGTTACAGGGGCGGGCTAGCGGGAGGTTCCTCGAGCAGTACTTC
CASGLQGRASGRFLEQYF
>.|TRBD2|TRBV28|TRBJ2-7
TGTGCCAGCAGTTCTTTAGCGGGAAATATCTACGAGCAGTACTTC
CASSSLAGNIYEQYF
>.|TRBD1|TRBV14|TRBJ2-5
TGTGCCAGCAGCCCGAATCGACAGGGGCAGTACTTC
CASSPNRQGQYF
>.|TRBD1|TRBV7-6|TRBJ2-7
TGTGCCAGCAGCTTAGAACAGGGGGCCTACGAGCAGTACTTC
CASSLEQGAYEQYF
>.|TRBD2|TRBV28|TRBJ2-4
TGTGCCAGCAGTCCGACTAGCGGTATAGCCAAAAACATTCAGTACTTC
CASSPTSGIAKNIQYF
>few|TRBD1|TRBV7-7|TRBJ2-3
TGTGCCAGCAGCGTCGACAGGGGGGATACGCAGTATTTT
CASSVDRGDTQYF
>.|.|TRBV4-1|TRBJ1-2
TGCGCCAGCAGCCTAGGTCGTCTGTCCCGGGAAGACTATGGCTACACCTTC
CASSLGRLSREDYGYTF
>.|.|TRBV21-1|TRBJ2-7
TGTGCCAGCAGCAAAGTTAATAACGGGGACGGGTCCTACGAGCAGTACTTC
CASSKVNNGDGSYEQYF
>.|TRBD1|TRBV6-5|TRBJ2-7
TGTGCCAGCAGTAGACAGGGACACGAGCAGTACTTC
CASSRQGHEQYF
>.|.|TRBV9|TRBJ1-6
TGTGCCAGCAGCCTCCGAAGGTATAATTCACCCCTCCACTTT
CASSLRRYNSPLHF
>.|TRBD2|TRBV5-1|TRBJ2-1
TGCGCCAGCAGCTTGTCTCCTAGCGGGTTCAATGAGCAGTTCTTC
CASSLSPSGFNEQFF
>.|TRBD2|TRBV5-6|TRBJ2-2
TGTGCCAGCAGCGCGCCGGGACTAGCGGGAATTGGCGGGGAGCTGTTTTTT
CASSAPGLAGIGGELFF
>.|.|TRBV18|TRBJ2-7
TGTGCCAGCCTCGGGGGGCGGGAGACGGGCGAGCAGTACTTC
CASLGGRETGEQYF
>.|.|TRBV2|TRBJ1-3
TGTGCCAGCAGTGAACAGGGATCAGAAAACACCATATATTTT
CASSEQGSENTIYF
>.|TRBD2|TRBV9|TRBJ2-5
TGTGCCAGCAGCGTAGGTGGCGGGAGGGCCCAAGAGACCCAGTACTTC
CASSVGGGRAQETQYF
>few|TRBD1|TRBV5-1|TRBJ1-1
TGCGCCAGCAGCTTGGACAGGGGGTTGAACACTGAAGCTTTCTTT
CASSLDRGLNTEAFF
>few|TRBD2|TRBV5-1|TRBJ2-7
TGCGCCAGCAGCCCCACTAGCGGGGCGGAGCAGTACTTC
CASSPTSGAEQYF
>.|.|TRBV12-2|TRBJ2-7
TGTGCAAGTCGCTCTCCCTACCTCTGGAGGCATTACGAGCAGTACTTC
CASRSPYLWRHYEQYF
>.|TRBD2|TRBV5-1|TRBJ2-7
TGCGCCAGCAGCTTGGGCCTAGCGGGAGGGGCCTCCTACGAGCAGTACTTC
CASSLGLAGGASYEQYF
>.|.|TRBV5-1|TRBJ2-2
TGCGCCAGCAGACGGGACGGCGTAGACACCGGGGAGCTGTTTTTT
CASRRDGVDTGELFF
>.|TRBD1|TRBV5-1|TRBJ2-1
TGCGCCAGCGGGATCCGGGACAGCGGCTCCTACAATGAGCAGTTCTTC
CASGIRDSGSYNEQFF
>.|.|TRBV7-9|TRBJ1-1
TGTGCCAGCAGTCTGTCGGGTGGGGATGTGGCTTTCTTT
CASSLSGGDVAFF
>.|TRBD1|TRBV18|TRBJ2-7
TGTGCCAGCTCACCCTCGCTATTACAGGGGGCGACATACGAGCAGTACTTC
CASSPSLLQGATYEQYF
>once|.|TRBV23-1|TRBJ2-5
TGCGCCAGCAGTCAGTTTCTCGGCCCCGGGACCCAGTACTTC
CASSQFLGPGTQYF
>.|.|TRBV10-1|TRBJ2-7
TGCGCCAGCAGTGGCCGGGCCCCAGGAGCCGGATACGAGCAGTACTTC
CASSGRAPGAGYEQYF
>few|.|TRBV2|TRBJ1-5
TGTGCCAGCAGTACAGGGATCAGCAATCAGCCCCAGCATTTT
CASSTGISNQPQHF
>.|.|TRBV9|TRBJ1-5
TGTGCCAGCAGCCCCCATCCCGGCGAGGGTGGCAATCAGCCCCAGCATTTT
CASSPHPGEGGNQPQHF
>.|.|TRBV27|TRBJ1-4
TGTGCCAGCAGTTCCCGCCCTTCGGGGGCTCGAGAAAAACTGTTTTTT
CASSSRPSGAREKLFF
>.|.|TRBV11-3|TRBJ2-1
TGTGCCAGCAGCTTACCCCTAGGCAATGAGCAGTTCTTC
CASSLPLGNEQFF
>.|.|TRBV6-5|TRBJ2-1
TGTGCCAGCAGTTCCCTAACCGGGGATGAGCAGTTCTTC
CASSSLTGDEQFF
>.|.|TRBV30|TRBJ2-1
TGTGCCTCCCCGGGGCTAGGAGCTGGTGAGCAGTTCTTC
CASPGLGAGEQFF
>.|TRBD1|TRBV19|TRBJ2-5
TGTGCCAGTAGCCTGGACAGGGGGAAGGAGACCCAGTACTTC
CASSLDRGKETQYF
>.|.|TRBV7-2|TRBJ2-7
TGTGCCAGCAGCCCCGGTCCGACGGGGAATTCCTACGAGCAGTACTTC
CASSPGPTGNSYEQYF
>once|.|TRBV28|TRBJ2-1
TGTGCCAGCAGTTTTAATAGCCCTCTAGGTGAGCAGTTCTTC
CASSFNSPLGEQFF
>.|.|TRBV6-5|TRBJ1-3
TGTGCCAGCAGTTTTGGCTTCTCTGGAAACACCATATATTTT
CASSFGFSGNTIYF
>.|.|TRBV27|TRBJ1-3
TGTGCCAGCAGTTCAGGGAAATCTGGAAACACCATATATTTT
CASSSGKSGNTIYF
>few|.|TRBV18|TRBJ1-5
TGTGCCAGCTCACCACCGTCGGTTAGCAATCAGCCCCAGCATTTT
CASSPPSVSNQPQHF